This T cell receptor beta chain was documented in a study of CD8 T cells in ankylosing spondylitis. Whole-study results and caveats: What appeared characteristic of ankylosing spondylitis blood was a TCR beta motif of 7 or 8 highly homologous variants.

This clonotype was observed at least ten times. Its specificity is unknown. Making use of molecular barcodes, quantitative 5'-RACE generated TCR beta libraries. TCRdb recomputed calls from the 5' RACE reads with MiXCR, one row per CDR3 protein. Of roughly 230,000 distinct CDR3 sequences in the sample, over 9.5% were seen once. The germline V gene encodes CDR1 MNHEY and CDR2 SMNVEV (reference sequence). This CDR3 is built from 16 residues. Trimming removed 0 bases from V and 0 bases from J, with 11 bases in between. V is TRBV27 and J is TRBJ1-2; a possible D gene is TRBD1 (5 bases). Sequencing was done on a sample of blood, either unsorted or a sorted T cell fraction (not recorded which). This sequence was found in a male donor with ankylosing spondylitis or in good health (not recorded which). The CDR3 DNA follows: TGTGCCAGCAGTTTATCTTACCTGACAGCTAACTATGGCTACACCTTC. This translates into CASSLSYLTANYGYTF.